This TCR beta chain was retrieved from a study of cytomegalovirus exposure and HLA in healthy donors. Study results and caveats: In an earlier analysis, in approximately 570 donors, most V segments appeared productive either ~87% or ~30% of the time.

Concerning this clone: Its antigen is still unknown.

The CDR3 has 13 residues. Trimming took 2 bases from V and 5 from J, leaving 7 bases between them. CDR1 is SGHTS, CDR2 YDEGEE, per germline. PCR used 60 Vbeta primers and 13 Jbeta primers. TCRdb keeps only in-frame clones here, not all; method: immunoSEQ multiplex PCR. The data contain roughly 150,000 clones, around three fifths of them singletons. The sequenced sample consisted of PBMCs. The genes are TRBV5-8 and TRBJ2-2; D is possibly TRBD1 (5 bases). The receptor was derived from a woman aged 25 to 39 in good health and CMV-seropositive. The CDR3 DNA is TGTGCCAGCAGCTTTCCAGGGACCGGGGAGCTGTTTTTT. Encoded protein: CASSFPGTGELFF. Full variable domain (remainder filled in from reference TRBV5-8 and TRBJ2-2): EAGVTQSPTHLIKTRGQQATLRCSPISGHTSVYWYQQALGLGLQFLLWYDEGEERNRGNFPPRFSGRQFPNYSSELNVNALELEDSALYLCASSFPGTGELFFGEGSRLTVL.